This TCR beta chain is from a study of PD-L1 blockade in urothelial cancer. Time point defined: pretreatment peripheral blood. Patients yielded 1 to 8 samples each, pretreatment and on-treatment. Trimming removed 8 bases from V and 4 bases from J, with 18 bases in between. Germline V CDR1 and CDR2: MNHEY, SVGAGI. The CDR3 length is 14 residues. Assay: immunoSEQ multiplex PCR; the TCRdb copy retains only in-frame clones and omits some. The sample contains roughly 95,000 clones, over 75% of which appear only once. This material consisted of PBMCs, taken around atezolizumab (anti-PD-L1) treatment. The TCR sequence derives from a man between 60 and 70 years old with urothelial cancer. The chain combines TRBV6-5 with TRBJ2-7; the D gene is possibly TRBD1 (5 bases). In DNA form, the CDR3 reads TGTGCCAGCGGCCAGGGTCCGTTAGGATACGAGCAGTACTTC. Translation: CASGQGPLGYEQYF.